A single sample is the source of the 13 T cell receptor beta chains below, sequenced in a study of T-cell reconstitution after alpha-beta-depleted transplantation in children (dated by TCRdb to 2016 to 2018). Taken with the paper, the label for treatment or condition translates to: allogeneic hematopoietic cell transplantation with graft depleted of TCRalphabeta T cells and CD19 B cells. Preparation of the library involved PCR. TCRdb shows the sequencer as Illumina HiSeq 2500. Molecular barcoding was employed in the preparation of TCR libraries, with unique molecular identifiers being used to normalize TCRbeta repertoire quantification. TCRdb reprocessed the public reads (quality trimming at Q25 with fastp, clone calling with MiXCR) and kept in-frame beta chains. Rows with a matching CDR3 protein are joined into one entry that keeps the most common DNA and genes. The table for this sample lists about 350,000 distinct CDR3 sequences; around 15% of them were counted only once. About 41% of the sample belongs to the ten largest clones.

This sample comprised PBMCs, mostly from graft donor cells, obtained 360 days after TCRalphabeta/CD19-depleted stem cell transplant. All receptors derive from a male patient between 2 and 15 years old who had a stem cell transplant for acute lymphoblastic leukemia, so the T cells may come from the graft donor.

The table lists this clonotype with a few counts. The chain joins TRBV29-1 to TRBJ2-3; 8 bases agree with TRBD1. The CDR3 consists of 16 residues. The J segment lost 2 bases and the V segment lost 1 base, leaving 8 bases of the junction unmatched. Germline V gene data show CDR1 as SQVTM and CDR2 as ANQGSEA. The CDR3 bases are TGCAGCGTTGAAGGGGCCCAGGGGGCTGACACAGATACGCAGTATTTT. Translated: CSVEGAQGADTDTQYF.

The V call is TRBV30, the J call TRBJ1-2; D gene ambiguous. Germline CDR1 reads GTSNPN; CDR2 reads SVGIG (reference sequence). This CDR3 has 9 amino acids. The V and J ends lost 4 bases and 6 bases respectively, with 3 bases between them. The CDR3 sequence: CAWMDGYTF. CDR3 bases: TGTGCCTGGATGGATGGCTACACCTTC.

This clonotype was found a few times. The rearrangement uses TRBV27 and TRBJ2-3, with TRBD1 matching over 10 bases. The CDR3 covers 19 residues. Germline V gene sequence: CDR1 MNHEY, CDR2 SMNVEV (reference sequence). The J segment lost 3 bases and the V segment lost 6 bases, leaving 18 bases of the junction unmatched. The CDR3 spells CASRSPDRGPRVGTDTQYF. The CDR3 DNA reads TGTGCCAGCAGGAGCCCCGACAGGGGGCCAAGAGTAGGGACAGATACGCAGTATTTT.

This clonotype has just a few counts. CDR3 sequence: CASSLPMGGRGVLYEQYF. The CDR3 DNA is TGTGCCAGCAGCTTGCCCATGGGTGGACGCGGGGTCCTTTACGAGCAGTACTTC. The rearrangement uses TRBV5-6 and TRBJ2-7, with D possibly matching TRBD2 (6 bases). Between the trimmed V and J ends, which lost 1 base and 4 bases, there was a span of 24 bases. The CDR3 has 18 amino acids. CDR1 is SGHDT and CDR2 is YYEEEE in the germline V gene.

This chain uses TRBV27 with TRBJ2-5; 16 bases match TRBD2. J gave up 7 bases and V 5 bases, and 10 bases lay outside the gene matches. This CDR3 contains 17 residues. Germline CDR1 reads MNHEY; CDR2 reads SMNVEV (reference sequence). CDR3 sequence reads: CASSPGTSGRAVRTQYF. The CDR3 DNA is TGTGCCAGCAGTCCCGGGACTAGCGGGAGGGCCGTTCGGACCCAGTACTTC.

Only one count was recorded for this clonotype. This chain links TRBV4-2 with TRBJ2-3; perhaps TRBD2 as D (5 bases). The CDR3 extends over 18 amino acids. Germline assignment: CDR1 LGHNA and CDR2 YNFKEQ. Trimming took off 0 bases at V and 3 bases at J, with 19 bases between the two ends. The CDR3: CASSQDEGWKVGTDTQYF. The CDR3, as DNA: TGTGCCAGCAGCCAAGATGAGGGCTGGAAGGTTGGGACAGATACGCAGTATTTT.

The genes are TRBV11-2 and TRBJ2-1; D might be TRBD1 (6 bases). Germline V lookup: CDR1 SGHAT, CDR2 FQNNGV. The CDR3 totals 17 residues. With 4 bases removed from V and 7 bases from J, the gap between germline ends came to 23 bases. The CDR3: CASSSPEGVTALNEQFF. The CDR3 DNA reads TGTGCCAGCAGCTCGCCCGAGGGGGTGACTGCCCTTAATGAGCAGTTCTTC.

This clonotype has only a few counts. V gene TRBV5-1 combines with J gene TRBJ2-7; D possibly corresponds to TRBD2 (5 bases). Trimming removed 0 bases from V and 6 bases from J, with 10 bases in between. CDR3 length equals 13 residues. Germline V gene data show CDR1 as SGHRS and CDR2 as YFSETQ. CDR3 sequence reads: CASSLVPGGEQYF. The DNA for the CDR3 is TGCGCCAGCAGCTTGGTCCCAGGAGGCGAGCAGTACTTC.

V and J are TRBV10-1 and TRBJ1-1; a weak D match, TRBD1 (5 bases). The CDR3 runs 16 residues. The germline gives CDR1 WNHNN, CDR2 SYGVQD (reference sequence). Trimming pared 6 bases from V and 4 bases from J, leaving 21 bases between. The CDR3 is CASSPSAGRIITEAFF. The DNA for the CDR3 is TGCGCCAGCAGCCCCTCGGCGGGACGGATCATCACTGAAGCTTTCTTT.

The CDR3 here is CASSVGSKETQYF. The CDR3 region has the DNA TGTGCCAGCAGCGTAGGTTCGAAAGAGACCCAGTACTTC. The rearrangement joins TRBV9 to TRBJ2-5; D is unresolved. V shed 0 bases and J shed 3 bases, with 6 bases lying between them. Germline V CDR1 and CDR2: SGDLS, YYNGEE. This CDR3 has 13 amino acids.

The genes are TRBV12-3 or TRBV12-4 and TRBJ1-1; D is uncertain. V lost 1 base and J 2 bases, leaving 11 bases between the germline ends. This CDR3 contains 15 residues. The CDR3 here is CASSLERRINTEAFF. The CDR3 nucleotides read TGTGCCAGCAGTTTAGAAAGGCGGATAAACACTGAAGCTTTCTTT.

The rearrangement uses TRBV5-1 and TRBJ2-5; 8 bases are shared with TRBD2. V lost 4 bases and J lost 5; bases outside the gene matches: 7. Germline V CDR1 and CDR2: SGHRS, YFSETQ. This CDR3 region has 14 residues. CDR3 region: CASSVWTSRETQYF. CDR3 DNA sequence: TGCGCCAGCAGCGTGTGGACTAGCCGGGAGACCCAGTACTTC.

The CDR3 region has the DNA TGTGCCAGCAGTCACTCCCCGGGGGCGTTCAAAGCTTTCTTT. Translating gives CASSHSPGAFKAFF. V and J are TRBV28 and TRBJ1-1, with D possibly TRBD1 on 6 matching bases. Germline V CDR1 and CDR2: MDHEN, SYDVKM. V was pared by 5 bases and J by 9 bases, with 19 bases between. The length of the CDR3 is 14 residues.